Listed below are T cell receptor beta chains from one sample, sequenced in a study of blood T cell repertoires in COVID-19. Sequencing was performed with immunoSEQ multiplex PCR; in TCRdb, only in-frame clones are kept and a portion is missing. This repertoire shows just over 45,000 clones, 80% to 90% found once; its top ten account for approximately 4.7%. The sequenced sample was peripheral blood. The receptors shown here come from a human donor in a cohort sampled during active COVID-19. Both conserved end residues are part of each CDR3. A D gene is named only where the DNA matches it firmly. Rows give clone size only sometimes, using once, few, many, or a class for an expanded clone.

TRBV7-9	NA	TRBJ2-6	TRBD2	TGTGCCAGCAGCTCTCTTGGACTAGCGGACTCTGGGGCCAACGTCCTGACTTTC	CASSSLGLADSGANVLTF
TRBV29-1	NA	TRBJ1-4	NA	TGCAGCGTCAGGAAGGGGTCTAATGAAAAACTGTTTTTT	CSVRKGSNEKLFF
TRBV30	few	TRBJ1-5	NA	TGTGCCTGGAGTCCGGGCAATCAGCCCCAGCATTTT	CAWSPGNQPQHF
TRBV2	NA	TRBJ1-1	NA	TGTGCCAGCATTAAAGACGCGGGGGCACCTGAAGCTTTCTTT	CASIKDAGAPEAFF
TRBV7-3	NA	TRBJ2-1	TRBD2	TGTGCCAGCAGCTCCGCTAGCGGGAGGTCCGGGGATGAGCAGTTCTTC	CASSSASGRSGDEQFF
TRBV5-4	NA	TRBJ1-1	TRBD1	TGTGCCAGCAGCTTGAACATGGGACAGGGGGGTACTGAAGCTTTCTTT	CASSLNMGQGGTEAFF
TRBV13	NA	TRBJ2-7	NA	TGTGCCAGCAGCTTACCGGGAGAGACCTACGAGCAGTACTTC	CASSLPGETYEQYF
TRBV6-4	NA	TRBJ2-2	TRBD1	TGTGCCACCACCGGGACAGTAAACACCGGGGAGCTGTTTTTT	CATTGTVNTGELFF
TRBV11-3	NA	TRBJ2-1	NA	TGTGCCAGCAGCTTAGGGGTATGGGCAGGGAGGCTGAATGAGCAGTTCTTC	CASSLGVWAGRLNEQFF
TRBV30	NA	TRBJ2-6	NA	TGTGCCTGGAGCGATTGGTATGGAGTTCGCTCTGGGGCCAACGTCCTGACTTTC	CAWSDWYGVRSGANVLTF
TRBV7-7	NA	TRBJ1-5	NA	TGTGCCAGCAGCTTAGTGGCGGGACGGACACCGACGTATAGCAATCAGCCCCAGCATTTT	CASSLVAGRTPTYSNQPQHF
TRBV7-3	NA	TRBJ2-3	NA	TGTGCCAGCAGCTTAGTCGGGAGTGGCGATACGCAGTATTTT	CASSLVGSGDTQYF
TRBV7-2	NA	TRBJ2-3	TRBD2	TGTGCCAGCAGCTTAGCGCGGAGCGGGACGTTCATGGATACGCAGTATTTT	CASSLARSGTFMDTQYF
TRBV12-3/TRBV12-4	NA	TRBJ2-3	NA	TGTGCCAGCAGTCTAAGCACAGATACGCAGTATTTT	CASSLSTDTQYF
TRBV7-8	NA	TRBJ2-7	NA	TGTGCCAGCAGCTTAAAGACTTCCTACGAGCAGTACTTC	CASSLKTSYEQYF
TRBV11-2	NA	TRBJ2-4	NA	TGTGCCAGCAGCTCCGCAGGGTTCCAAGCCAAAAACATTCAGTACTTC	CASSSAGFQAKNIQYF
TRBV7-9	few	TRBJ2-2	NA	TGTGCCAGCAGCGGCTACGAGGACAGTCCCGGGGAGCTGTTTTTT	CASSGYEDSPGELFF